Below, 25 T cell receptor beta chains from the same sample are listed, as sequenced in a study of T cells after yellow fever vaccination. Via MiXCR, TCRdb re-called the 5' RACE reads, giving one row per CDR3 protein. The sample shows 550,000 or so distinct CDR3 sequences, about 19% of them seen only once. Source: PBMCs, taken 15 days after the yellow fever booster vaccination. The receptor source for this set is a man aged 30 to 45 who received the YFV17D yellow fever vaccine.

This clonotype appeared a few times. V gene TRBV11-2 combines with J gene TRBJ2-3; D is uncertain. Germline assignment: CDR1 SGHAT and CDR2 FQNNGV. Trimming shortened V by 4 bases and J by 1 base, and 9 bases separated the two germline ends. The CDR3 loop spans 14 amino acids. The CDR3 bases are TGTGCCAGCAGCTCCTCGGACGGCACAGATACGCAGTATTTT. Its translation: CASSSSDGTDTQYF.

This chain uses TRBV14 with TRBJ1-2; weak D call: TRBD1 (6 bases). The V and J ends lost 1 base and 10 bases respectively, with 13 bases between them. The CDR3 spans 13 residues. Germline CDR1 reads SGHDN; CDR2 reads FVKESK. CDR3 nucleotide sequence: TGTGCCAGCAGCCAAGTGGAGACAGGTATCTACACCTTC. This translates into CASSQVETGIYTF.

Only a few counts were recorded for this clonotype. The rearrangement joins TRBV6-2 or TRBV6-3 to TRBJ2-2; 8 bases are a match to TRBD1. Germline V CDR1 and CDR2: MNHEY, SVGEGT. This CDR3 spans 15 amino acids. J gave up 4 bases and V 5 bases, and 6 bases lay outside the gene matches. DNA of the CDR3: TGTGCCAGCAGTCCCAGGGGGCGCGGCACCGGGGAGCTGTTTTTT. It codes for CASSPRGRGTGELFF.

V gene TRBV5-1 combines with J gene TRBJ2-5, with TRBD1 identical over 7 bases. There are 17 residues in the CDR3. The germline V gene encodes CDR1 SGHRS and CDR2 YFSETQ. V gave up 6 bases and J gave up 1 base; unmatched junction bases: 15. The CDR3 nucleotides read TGCGCCAGCAAAACGACAGGGACCCCTCTTGGCCAAGAGACCCAGTACTTC. Translating gives CASKTTGTPLGQETQYF.

This clonotype was recorded a few times. The chain employs TRBV30 and TRBJ1-5, with D unclear. Trimming removed 3 bases from V and 0 bases from J, with 6 bases in between. The CDR3 length is 13 residues. Germline lookup yields CDR1 GTSNPN and CDR2 SVGIG (reference sequence). Here the CDR3 DNA reads TGTGCCTGGAGGGTTAATAGCAATCAGCCCCAGCATTTT. Its protein is CAWRVNSNQPQHF. Filled out from reference TRBV30 and TRBJ1-5, the complete variable domain reads SQTIHQWPATLVQPVGSPLSLECTVEGTSNPNLYWYRQAAGRGLQLLFYSVGIGQISSEVPQNLSASRPQDRQFILSSKKLLLSDSGFYLCAWRVNSNQPQHFGDGTRLSIL.

This chain connects TRBV18 to TRBJ2-7; D uncertain. Germline V gene lookup returns CDR1 KGHSH and CDR2 LQKENI. This CDR3 has 12 residues. Trimming removed 2 bases at V and 5 bases at J, with 7 bases between. Written as DNA, the CDR3 is TGTGCCAGCTCACCAAAGGGCGACGAGCAGTACTTC. Translated, it gives CASSPKGDEQYF.

This clonotype was detected a few times. J is TRBJ2-1 and V is TRBV13; D gene ambiguous. Trimming removed 0 bases at V and 10 bases at J, with 13 bases between. This CDR3 spans 14 amino acids. The V gene's germline CDR1 is PRHDT and CDR2 FYEKMQ (reference sequence). CDR3 DNA sequence: TGTGCCAGCAGCTTAGGACGTTTAATAGGGGAGCAGTTCTTC. Translation: CASSLGRLIGEQFF.

This clonotype was counted a few times. The chain combines TRBV3-1 with TRBJ2-1; D unclear. V dropped 7 bases and J dropped 8 bases, with 6 bases sitting between them. Germline V CDR1 and CDR2: LGHDT, YNNKEL (reference sequence). The CDR3 totals 10 residues. The CDR3 reads CASTRYEQFF. The CDR3 DNA reads TGTGCCAGCACCCGCTATGAGCAGTTCTTC.

This chain joins TRBV12-3 or TRBV12-4 and TRBJ2-1; unclear D gene. The V end lost 6 bases, the J end lost 10 bases, and 19 bases lay between the germline ends. This CDR3 region has 14 residues. CDR3 DNA: TGTGCCAGCAGCCTGGAGTTCGGGTGGAAGGAGCAGTTCTTC. This sequence encodes CASSLEFGWKEQFF.

This clonotype has a handful of counts. The chain joins TRBV6-5 to TRBJ1-6, with D unresolved. Trimming shortened V by 6 bases and J by 0 bases, and 15 bases separated the two germline ends. The CDR3 sequence is 17 residues long. Germline V gene sequence: CDR1 MNHEY, CDR2 SVGAGI. This CDR3 reads CASRPDYPSSYNSPLHF. The DNA for the CDR3 is TGTGCCAGCAGACCTGATTACCCGAGCTCCTATAATTCACCCCTCCACTTT.

V is TRBV6-2 or TRBV6-3 and J is TRBJ2-7, with a weak D call TRBD2 (5 bases). V was pared by 6 bases and J by 5 bases, with 8 bases between. Germline V CDR1 and CDR2: MNHEY, SVGEGT. This CDR3 spans 11 amino acids. CDR3 sequence: CASRWRNEQYF. CDR3 DNA sequence: TGTGCCAGCAGATGGAGGAACGAGCAGTACTTC.

The genes are TRBV18 and TRBJ2-1, with D unclear. Per the germline V gene, CDR1 is KGHSH and CDR2 is LQKENI. CDR3 length equals 13 residues. Trimming pared 4 bases from V and 7 bases from J, leaving 11 bases between. This chain's CDR3 is CASSHRAWNEQFF. CDR3 coding DNA: TGTGCCAGCTCACACCGGGCTTGGAATGAGCAGTTCTTC. Full variable domain (missing parts from reference TRBV18 and TRBJ2-1): NAGVMQNPRHLVRRRGQEARLRCSPMKGHSHVYWYRQLPEEGLKFMVYLQKENIIDESGMPKERFSAEFPKEGPSILRIQQVVRGDSAAYFCASSHRAWNEQFFGPGTRLTVL.

V usage is TRBV27 and J usage is TRBJ2-3; D is uncertain. The CDR3 runs to 9 residues. Trimming removed 9 bases at V and 3 bases at J, with 1 base between. The germline V gene has CDR1 MNHEY and CDR2 SMNVEV (reference sequence). This CDR3 is CASTDTQYF. The CDR3 DNA is TGTGCCAGTACAGATACGCAGTATTTT.

This clonotype appeared a few times. The chain links TRBV7-9 to TRBJ1-4, with D hard to call. This CDR3 has 14 residues. The germline V and J ends were trimmed by 5 bases and 0 bases, with 7 bases remaining between them. The germline gives CDR1 SEHNR, CDR2 FQNEAQ (reference sequence). The CDR3 DNA reads as TGTGCCAGCAGCCGAAATCCAACTAATGAAAAACTGTTTTTT. As protein: CASSRNPTNEKLFF.

This clonotype showed up just a few times. The chain combines TRBV20-1 with TRBJ2-1; TRBD2 agrees at 11 bases. Germline V gene sequence: CDR1 DFQATT, CDR2 SNEGSKA (reference sequence). This CDR3 has 14 amino acids. In nucleotides, the CDR3 is TGCAGCGTACTAGCGGGAGCCCCCTACAATGAGCAGTTCTTC. Protein product: CSVLAGAPYNEQFF.

The chain carries TRBV6-5 and TRBJ2-2, with D perhaps being TRBD1 or TRBD2 (5 bases each). There are 15 residues in the CDR3. Deletions cut 2 bases from V and 6 bases from J, with 13 bases between. The V gene's germline CDR1 is MNHEY and CDR2 SVGAGI. The CDR3 DNA reads TGTGCCAGCAGTTACCGGGACCCTCGGTCCGGGGAGCTGTTTTTT. Amino acids: CASSYRDPRSGELFF.

In its sample, this clonotype was seen a few times. The V gene is TRBV10-3, the J gene TRBJ2-7; D remains unclear. This CDR3 contains 13 residues. Per germline, CDR1 ENHRY and CDR2 SYGVKD. Deletions cut 7 bases from V and 2 bases from J, with 12 bases between. CDR3 region: CAITGGDPYEQYF. The CDR3 nucleotides are TGTGCCATCACTGGTGGCGACCCCTACGAGCAGTACTTC.

About this clonotype itself: One end of the junction is discordant with germline, which a read error may explain. The chain carries TRBV5-6 and TRBJ2-7; 9 nucleotides align to TRBD2. CDR3 length equals 14 residues. The germline CDR1 and CDR2 sequences are SGHDT and YYEEEE. In DNA, the CDR3 is TGTGCCAGCAGCTCGGGACTAGCATCCTCCGAGCAGTACTTC. Encoded protein: CASSSGLASSEQYF.

The chain has TRBV10-3 and TRBJ1-1; D ambiguous. The CDR3 extends over 14 amino acids. Germline-derived CDR1 and CDR2 are ENHRY and SYGVKD. The V gene lost 5 bases and the J gene lost 0 bases, with 10 bases spanning the gap. The CDR3 reads CAISRDGLNTEAFF. As DNA, the CDR3 is TGTGCCATCAGTCGTGACGGGCTGAACACTGAAGCTTTCTTT.

The chain recombines TRBV20-1 with TRBJ1-4; TRBD1 agrees at 9 bases. Germline values: CDR1 DFQATT, CDR2 SNEGSKA (reference sequence). This CDR3 spans 20 amino acids. V lost 0 bases, J lost 3 bases, and 17 bases stayed unmatched. The CDR3 DNA is TGCAGTGCTAGAGATTTAACAAGACAGGGGGAGATGGTTGCTAATGAAAAACTGTTTTTT. Protein: CSARDLTRQGEMVANEKLFF.

This clonotype has only one observation. The genes are TRBV29-1 and TRBJ2-5, with D possibly being TRBD1 or TRBD2 (5 bases each). CDR1 SQVTM and CDR2 ANQGSEA come from the germline V gene. Trimming left V 0 bases short and J 5 bases short, with 10 bases between. The CDR3 consists of 13 residues. CDR3 in DNA: TGCAGCGTTGAAGAGGGGGTCCGGGAGACCCAGTACTTC. Translating gives CSVEEGVRETQYF.

The chain has TRBV20-1 and TRBJ2-7; TRBD2 matches 8 bases. The ends lost 6 bases at V and 3 bases at J; junction bases unmatched: 4. This CDR3 has 12 amino acids. Per germline, CDR1 DFQATT and CDR2 SNEGSKA (reference sequence). CDR3 amino acids: CSALAGIYEQYF. CDR3 DNA sequence: TGCAGTGCGTTAGCGGGGATCTACGAGCAGTACTTC.

This clonotype was seen a handful of times. The chain joins TRBV3-1 to TRBJ2-7; TRBD2 is a possible D gene (6 bases). This CDR3 region has 13 residues. The V gene lost 7 bases and the J gene lost 4 bases, with 14 bases spanning the gap. CDR1 and CDR2 from the germline V gene are LGHDT and YNNKEL (reference sequence). CDR3 in amino acids: CASTDGGTYEQYF. CDR3 DNA sequence: TGTGCCAGCACCGATGGGGGGACGTACGAGCAGTACTTC.

This clonotype appeared a few times. The V gene is TRBV10-1, the J gene TRBJ2-5; no definite D call. This CDR3 contains 16 residues. V gave up 3 bases and J gave up 5 bases, with 19 bases separating them. Germline-derived CDR1 and CDR2 are WNHNN and SYGVQD (reference sequence). The CDR3 reads CASSDDGPATRETQYF. In nucleotides, the CDR3 is TGCGCCAGCAGTGACGACGGACCCGCCACACGGGAGACCCAGTACTTC.

The sample holds a few counts of this clonotype. The chain links TRBV7-2 to TRBJ2-3; D perhaps matches TRBD2 (6 bases). CDR3 length: 12 residues. The V gene's germline CDR1 is SGHTA and CDR2 FQGNSA. V was clipped by 4 bases and J by 8 bases, with 10 bases between them. CDR3 loop: CASSWLGGTQYF. The CDR3 DNA follows: TGTGCCAGCAGCTGGTTGGGGGGTACGCAGTATTTT.